This is a list of T cell receptor beta chains from one sample in a study of vaccination effects on CD4 cells after COVID-19. Repertoires were generated with immunoSEQ multiplex PCR, while TCRdb's copy carries only in-frame clones and drops some. The sample comprises 35,000 to 45,000 clones, just over 75% of which are singletons, and 3% to 4% rests with the top ten. Their recognized antigens are unknown. The sample here was CD4+ T cells from PBMCs cultured without peptide, taken after COVID-19 vaccination. The receptors stem from a human donor who had a prior SARS-CoV-2 infection. Both conserved end residues are trimmed from each CDR3. The order of the fields is V gene, J gene, CDR3 protein.

v_gene: TRBV24-1; j_gene: TRBJ2-3; CDR3aa: ATREGTPGPDTQY
v_gene: TRBV7-2; j_gene: TRBJ2-1; CDR3aa: ASSSSGARAFDEQF
v_gene: TRBV5-5; j_gene: TRBJ2-3; CDR3aa: ASSLDGHTDTQY
v_gene: TRBV24-1; j_gene: TRBJ1-1; CDR3aa: ATRKNTEAF
v_gene: TRBV4-2; j_gene: TRBJ2-3; CDR3aa: ASSQAGRGTDTQY
v_gene: TRBV5-5; j_gene: TRBJ1-1; CDR3aa: ASSLDRIPNTEAF
v_gene: TRBV5-8; j_gene: TRBJ1-1; CDR3aa: ASGRWLDTEAF
v_gene: TRBV6-5; j_gene: TRBJ1-2; CDR3aa: ATREVGTGYGYT
v_gene: TRBV11-2; j_gene: TRBJ2-3; CDR3aa: ASSLDKNTQY
v_gene: TRBV10-1; j_gene: TRBJ1-5; CDR3aa: ASIGVGTQLPQH
v_gene: TRBV5-5; j_gene: TRBJ2-2; CDR3aa: ASSLREWTGELF
v_gene: TRBV5-1; j_gene: TRBJ2-7; CDR3aa: ASSFGTDPAYEQY
v_gene: TRBV18; j_gene: TRBJ1-6; CDR3aa: ASSPNEDYNSPLH
v_gene: TRBV9; j_gene: TRBJ2-1; CDR3aa: ASSVGPQGIQF
v_gene: TRBV11-3; j_gene: TRBJ2-7; CDR3aa: ASSLLAGGREQY
v_gene: TRBV5-4; j_gene: TRBJ2-5; CDR3aa: ASSSVAGGPQETQY
v_gene: TRBV6-5; j_gene: TRBJ2-2; CDR3aa: ASSVQGVVTGELF
v_gene: TRBV9; j_gene: TRBJ2-3; CDR3aa: ASSVEVSGHSTDTQY
v_gene: TRBV7-3; j_gene: TRBJ2-5; CDR3aa: ASSPTGLQETQY
v_gene: TRBV15; j_gene: TRBJ1-1; CDR3aa: ATSRDQGNTEAF
v_gene: TRBV19; j_gene: TRBJ2-7; CDR3aa: ASSPTGGDGEQY
v_gene: TRBV5-6; j_gene: TRBJ1-5; CDR3aa: ASSLWGFVQPQH
v_gene: TRBV21-1; j_gene: TRBJ2-7; CDR3aa: ASSKDGPGGRLAGSSEQY
v_gene: TRBV28; j_gene: TRBJ2-7; CDR3aa: ASIVSGGAGEQY
v_gene: TRBV5-6; j_gene: TRBJ2-5; CDR3aa: ASSLAGRTETQY
v_gene: TRBV23-1; j_gene: TRBJ2-7; CDR3aa: ASSQLVTQSYYEQY
v_gene: TRBV9; j_gene: TRBJ2-5; CDR3aa: ASSREPGGRTQY
v_gene: TRBV6-5; j_gene: TRBJ2-5; CDR3aa: ASGLAGWKAQY
v_gene: TRBV11-3; j_gene: TRBJ1-2; CDR3aa: ASSLGPSYT
v_gene: TRBV6-6; j_gene: TRBJ1-3; CDR3aa: ASSGGGSGNTIY
v_gene: TRBV4-3; j_gene: TRBJ1-2; CDR3aa: ASSQGLDTFDYGYT
v_gene: TRBV3-1/TRBV3-2; j_gene: TRBJ2-5; CDR3aa: ASSPVKRGGVETQY
v_gene: TRBV5-1; j_gene: TRBJ2-5; CDR3aa: ASNVGVPLQETQY
v_gene: TRBV2; j_gene: TRBJ2-3; CDR3aa: ASNRVKGTDTQY
v_gene: TRBV19; j_gene: TRBJ2-2; CDR3aa: ASSTTIGAAGELF
v_gene: TRBV5-6; j_gene: TRBJ2-6; CDR3aa: ASSLGLSGANVLT
v_gene: TRBV7-9; j_gene: TRBJ1-1; CDR3aa: ASSLGDLRGNTEAF
v_gene: TRBV3-1/TRBV3-2; j_gene: TRBJ2-7; CDR3aa: ASSHNVLNRPYEQY
v_gene: TRBV5-4; j_gene: TRBJ2-1; CDR3aa: ATRLRAGGYNEQF
v_gene: TRBV28; j_gene: TRBJ2-1; CDR3aa: ASTPGGWDSSYNEQF
v_gene: TRBV6-4; j_gene: TRBJ1-1; CDR3aa: ASRPQDSNTEAF
v_gene: TRBV10-3; j_gene: TRBJ2-5; CDR3aa: AISTSGGLETQY
v_gene: TRBV5-1; j_gene: TRBJ2-2; CDR3aa: ASGLTSGNTGELF
v_gene: TRBV5-1; j_gene: TRBJ2-7; CDR3aa: ASSVTRSTNEQY
v_gene: TRBV19; j_gene: TRBJ1-2; CDR3aa: ASSIDAGGYGYT
v_gene: TRBV11-2; j_gene: TRBJ2-7; CDR3aa: ASSLLAHEQY
v_gene: TRBV5-4; j_gene: TRBJ2-7; CDR3aa: ASRLGYYEQY
v_gene: TRBV6-6; j_gene: TRBJ2-1; CDR3aa: ASSTGTRGNEQF
v_gene: TRBV19; j_gene: TRBJ1-1; CDR3aa: ATEPGGGPGKAF
v_gene: TRBV4-3; j_gene: TRBJ2-1; CDR3aa: ASSQGAPGLAGYNEQF
v_gene: TRBV2; j_gene: TRBJ2-1; CDR3aa: ASSRGRGSKADEQF
v_gene: TRBV19; j_gene: TRBJ2-7; CDR3aa: ASSIGGGPYEQY